This TCR beta chain was recovered during a study of cytomegalovirus exposure and HLA in healthy donors. Whole-study context: Unique TCR beta sequences numbering approximately 120 million came from about 180 million T cells in an earlier analysis. Study observations and caveats: The classifier, whose performance was assessed in both the original and validation cohorts, reportedly diagnosed cytomegalovirus status with high specificity and sensitivity. A later analysis linked a missense DCLRE1C variant to TCR beta V- and J-gene trimming. Per a prior analysis, the majority of TCR beta V segments were productive roughly 90% or roughly 30% of the time.

The CDR3 consists of 16 residues. Germline CDR1 is LGHNA and CDR2 is YSLEER. The ends were cut back, 0 bases at V and 8 bases at J, with 17 bases in the middle. With respect to this clone: Its antigen is not identified.

Primers: 60 Vbeta forward and 13 Jbeta reverse. The table came from immunoSEQ multiplex PCR; TCRdb's copy has only in-frame clones and leaves some out. The table lists about 160,000 clones, almost 80% of them singletons. The clonotype was recovered from a man younger than 40 in good health and CMV-seronegative. This rearrangement joins TRBV4-3 to TRBJ2-1, with D possibly being TRBD2 (5 bases). The sequenced sample was PBMCs. CDR3 loop: CASSQDAIRSGYEQFF. The CDR3 nucleotides read TGCGCCAGCAGCCAAGATGCAATCCGAAGCGGATATGAGCAGTTCTTC.